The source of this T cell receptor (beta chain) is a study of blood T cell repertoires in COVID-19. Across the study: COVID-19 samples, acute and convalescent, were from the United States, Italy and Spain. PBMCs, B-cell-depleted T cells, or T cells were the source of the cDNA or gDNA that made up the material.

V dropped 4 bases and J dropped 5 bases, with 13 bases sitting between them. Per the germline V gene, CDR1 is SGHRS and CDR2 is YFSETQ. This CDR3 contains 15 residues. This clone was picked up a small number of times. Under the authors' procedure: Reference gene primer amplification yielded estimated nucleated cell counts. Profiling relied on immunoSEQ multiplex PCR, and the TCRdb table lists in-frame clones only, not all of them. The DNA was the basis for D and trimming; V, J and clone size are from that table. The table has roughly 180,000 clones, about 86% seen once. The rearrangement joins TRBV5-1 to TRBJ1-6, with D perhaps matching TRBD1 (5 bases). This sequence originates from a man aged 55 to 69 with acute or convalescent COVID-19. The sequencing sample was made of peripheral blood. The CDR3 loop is CASSSQGSNNSPLHF. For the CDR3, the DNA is TGCGCCAGCAGCAGCCAGGGAAGTAATAATTCACCCCTCCACTTT.